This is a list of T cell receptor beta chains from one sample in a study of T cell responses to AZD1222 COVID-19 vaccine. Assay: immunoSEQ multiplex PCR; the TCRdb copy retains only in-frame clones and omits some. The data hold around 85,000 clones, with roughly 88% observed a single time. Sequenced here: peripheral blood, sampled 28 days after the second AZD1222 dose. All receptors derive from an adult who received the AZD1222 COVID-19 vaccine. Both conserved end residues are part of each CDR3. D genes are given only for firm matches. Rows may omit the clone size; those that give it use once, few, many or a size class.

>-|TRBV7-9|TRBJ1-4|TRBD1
CASSSDRGGEKLFF
TGTGCCAGCAGTTCGGACAGGGGGGGTGAAAAACTGTTTTTT
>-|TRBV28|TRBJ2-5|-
CASRLDSLETQYF
TGTGCCAGCAGGTTAGACAGCTTAGAGACCCAGTACTTC
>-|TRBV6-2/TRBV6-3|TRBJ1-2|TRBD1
CASNPDRDHGYTF
TGTGCCAGCAACCCAGACAGGGACCATGGCTACACCTTC
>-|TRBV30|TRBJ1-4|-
CAWTWGRALNEKLFF
TGTGCCTGGACCTGGGGTAGGGCGCTTAATGAAAAACTGTTTTTT
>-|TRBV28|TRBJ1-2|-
CASFRGEIYYGYTF
TGTGCCAGCTTTAGGGGGGAAATCTACTATGGCTACACCTTC
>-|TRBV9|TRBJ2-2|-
CASSVAATANTGELFF
TGTGCCAGCAGCGTAGCTGCAACCGCGAACACCGGGGAGCTGTTTTTT
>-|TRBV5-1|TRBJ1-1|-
CASSLSGRGQNTEAFF
TGCGCCAGCAGCTTGTCGGGCCGGGGGCAGAACACTGAAGCTTTCTTT
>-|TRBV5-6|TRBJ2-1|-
CASSLYGAWEQFF
TGTGCCAGCAGCTTGTATGGGGCCTGGGAGCAGTTCTTC
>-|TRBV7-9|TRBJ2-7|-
CASSTFTGAYEQYF
TGTGCCAGCAGTACATTCACCGGGGCCTACGAGCAGTACTTC
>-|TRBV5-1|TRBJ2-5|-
CASSQDGEETQYF
TGCGCCAGCAGTCAGGATGGGGAAGAGACCCAGTACTTC
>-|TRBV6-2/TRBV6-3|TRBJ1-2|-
CASSHWADINYGYTF
TGTGCCAGCAGCCACTGGGCAGATATCAACTATGGCTACACCTTC
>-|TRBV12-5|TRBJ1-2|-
CASGLGGFSYGYTF
TGTGCTAGTGGTTTGGGGGGGTTTTCGTATGGCTACACCTTC
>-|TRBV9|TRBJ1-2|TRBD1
CASTDRGRSGYTF
TGTGCCAGCACCGACAGGGGTCGAAGCGGCTACACCTTC
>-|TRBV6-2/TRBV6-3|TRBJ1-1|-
CASSYGRYGGRTEAFF
TGTGCCAGCAGTTACGGTCGTTACGGGGGCAGGACTGAAGCTTTCTTT
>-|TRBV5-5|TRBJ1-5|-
CASSPRGDQPRHF
TGTGCCAGCAGCCCCAGAGGGGATCAGCCCCGGCATTTT
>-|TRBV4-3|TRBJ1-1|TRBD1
CASSQADRVTEAFF
TGCGCCAGCAGCCAAGCGGACAGGGTAACTGAAGCTTTCTTT
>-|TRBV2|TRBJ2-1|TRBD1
CASDGQGPSSYNEQFF
TGTGCCAGCGATGGACAGGGACCCAGCTCCTACAATGAGCAGTTCTTC
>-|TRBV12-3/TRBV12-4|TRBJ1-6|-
CASSLQGSPLHF
TGTGCCAGCAGTTTGCAAGGTTCACCCCTCCACTTT
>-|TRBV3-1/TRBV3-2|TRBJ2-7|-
CASSHWPEQYF
TGTGCCAGCAGCCATTGGCCCGAGCAGTACTTC
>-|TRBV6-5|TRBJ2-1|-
CASSYSREVYNEQFF
TGTGCCAGCAGTTATTCCAGGGAGGTTTACAATGAGCAGTTCTTC
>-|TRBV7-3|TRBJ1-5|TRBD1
CASSVDRANQPQHF
TGTGCCAGCAGCGTGGACAGGGCGAACCAGCCCCAGCATTTT
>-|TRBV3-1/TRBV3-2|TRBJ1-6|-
CASGGESLHF
TGTGCCAGCGGGGGTGAGTCCCTCCACTTT
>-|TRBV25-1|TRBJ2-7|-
CASRQQGLSYEQYF
TGTGCCAGCAGACAACAGGGATTATCCTACGAGCAGTACTTC
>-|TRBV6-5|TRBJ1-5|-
CASSTTPANQPQHF
TGTGCCAGCAGTACGACCCCCGCCAATCAGCCCCAGCATTTT
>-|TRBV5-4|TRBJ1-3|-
CASSLGTAGNTIYF
TGTGCCAGCAGCTTGGGGACCGCTGGAAACACCATATATTTT
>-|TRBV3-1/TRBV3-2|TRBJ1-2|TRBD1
CASSQGQGLFGYTF
TGTGCCAGCAGCCAGGGACAGGGGCTCTTTGGCTACACCTTC
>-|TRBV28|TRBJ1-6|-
CASSSSNNSPLHF
TGTGCCAGCAGTTCAAGTAATAATTCACCCCTCCACTTT
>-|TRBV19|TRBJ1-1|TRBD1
CASSTRQGVGTEAFF
TGTGCCAGTAGTACCAGACAGGGGGTCGGCACTGAAGCTTTCTTT
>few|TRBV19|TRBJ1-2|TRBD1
CASSREGGAYGYTF
TGTGCCAGCTCTCGGGAAGGGGGCGCTTATGGCTACACCTTC
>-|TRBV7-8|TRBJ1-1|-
CASSLKSRENTEAFF
TGTGCCAGCAGCTTAAAGAGCAGGGAGAACACTGAAGCTTTCTTT
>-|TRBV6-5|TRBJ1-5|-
CASSYIFGHQPQHF
TGTGCCAGCAGTTATATTTTCGGCCATCAGCCCCAGCATTTT
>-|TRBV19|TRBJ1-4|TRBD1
CASSDQGAEKLFF
TGTGCCAGTAGTGACCAGGGGGCGGAAAAACTGTTTTTT
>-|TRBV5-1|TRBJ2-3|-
CASSLAQGRTDTQYF
TGCGCCAGCAGCTTGGCTCAGGGTCGCACAGATACGCAGTATTTT
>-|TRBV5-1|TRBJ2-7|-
CASSLGHYEQYF
TGCGCCAGCAGCTTAGGTCACTACGAGCAGTACTTC
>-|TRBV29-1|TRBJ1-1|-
CSVLGGRNTEAFF
TGCAGCGTTTTAGGGGGGCGGAACACTGAAGCTTTCTTT
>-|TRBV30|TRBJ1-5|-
CAWGQNQPQHF
TGTGCCTGGGGTCAAAATCAGCCCCAGCATTTT
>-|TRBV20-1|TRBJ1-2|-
CSARGYGYTF
TGCAGTGCCCGGGGCTATGGCTACACCTTC